This T cell receptor (beta chain) derives from a study of T-cell memory formation after mild COVID-19. A single record per CDR3 protein comes from TCRdb applying MiXCR to the 5' RACE reads. The sample lists nearly 200,000 distinct CDR3 sequences; approximately 20% were seen once. This clonotype was detected a few times. Its antigen is unknown. Findings of the study overall: Confirmation of SARS-CoV-2 specificity was lacking for second-wave clones peaking day 37.

The V gene's germline CDR1 is GTSNPN and CDR2 SVGIG (reference sequence). V lost 5 bases and J lost 0, with 10 bases in between. The CDR3 runs to 13 residues. Input material: PBMCs or a T cell subset sorted from them (not recorded which). The sequence derives from an adult woman who had mild COVID-19 (a few samples of this study predate the infection). Cell type and time point are not known. The genes are TRBV30 and TRBJ1-1; a possible D gene is TRBD1 (5 bases). The CDR3 sequence: CAWVRQMNTEAFF. The CDR3 DNA reads TGTGCCTGGGTGAGACAGATGAACACTGAAGCTTTCTTT.